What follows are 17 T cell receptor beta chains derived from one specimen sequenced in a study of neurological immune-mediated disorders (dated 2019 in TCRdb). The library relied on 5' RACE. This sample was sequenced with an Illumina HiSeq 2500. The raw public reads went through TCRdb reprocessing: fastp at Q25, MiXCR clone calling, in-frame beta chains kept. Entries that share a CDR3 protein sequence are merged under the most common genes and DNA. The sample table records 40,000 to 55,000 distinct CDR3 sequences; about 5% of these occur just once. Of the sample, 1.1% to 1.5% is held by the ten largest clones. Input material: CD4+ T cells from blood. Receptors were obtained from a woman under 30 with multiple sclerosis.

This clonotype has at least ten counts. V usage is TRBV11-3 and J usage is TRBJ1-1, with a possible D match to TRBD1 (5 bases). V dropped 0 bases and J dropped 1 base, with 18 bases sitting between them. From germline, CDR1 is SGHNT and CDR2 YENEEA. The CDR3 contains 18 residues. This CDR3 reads CASSLERLHRTRNTEAFF. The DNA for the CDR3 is TGTGCCAGCAGCTTAGAGAGGTTACATAGGACAAGGAACACTGAAGCTTTCTTT.

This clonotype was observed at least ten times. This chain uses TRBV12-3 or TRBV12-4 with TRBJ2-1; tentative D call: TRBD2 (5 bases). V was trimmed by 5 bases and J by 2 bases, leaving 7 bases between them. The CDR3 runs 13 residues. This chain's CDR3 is CASSPGTYNEQFF. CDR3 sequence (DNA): TGTGCCAGCAGTCCCGGGACCTACAATGAGCAGTTCTTC.

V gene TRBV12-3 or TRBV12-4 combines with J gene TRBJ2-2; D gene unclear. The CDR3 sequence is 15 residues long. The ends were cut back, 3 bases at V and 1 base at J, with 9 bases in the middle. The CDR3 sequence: CASSFFSLNTGELFF. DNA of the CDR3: TGTGCCAGCAGTTTTTTTTCCTTGAACACCGGGGAGCTGTTTTTT.

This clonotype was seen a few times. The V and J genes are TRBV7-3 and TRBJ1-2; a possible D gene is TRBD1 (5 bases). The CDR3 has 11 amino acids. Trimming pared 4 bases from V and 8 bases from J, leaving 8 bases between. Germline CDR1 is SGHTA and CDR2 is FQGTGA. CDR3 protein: CASSSGSGYTF. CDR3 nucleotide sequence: TGTGCCAGCAGCTCAGGGTCAGGCTACACCTTC.

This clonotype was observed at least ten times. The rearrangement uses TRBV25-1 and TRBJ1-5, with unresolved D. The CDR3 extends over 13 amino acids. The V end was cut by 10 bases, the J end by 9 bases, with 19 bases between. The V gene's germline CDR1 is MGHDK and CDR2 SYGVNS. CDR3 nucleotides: TGTGCCACCTCAGACGGAATAACGATGCCCCAGCATTTT. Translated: CATSDGITMPQHF.

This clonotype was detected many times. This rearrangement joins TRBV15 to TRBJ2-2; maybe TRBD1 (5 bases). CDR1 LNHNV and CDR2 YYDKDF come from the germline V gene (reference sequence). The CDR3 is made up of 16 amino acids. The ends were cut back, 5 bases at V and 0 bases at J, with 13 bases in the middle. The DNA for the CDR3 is TGTGCCACCAGCTTCGGGCAGGGCTCGAACACCGGGGAGCTGTTTTTT. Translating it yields CATSFGQGSNTGELFF.

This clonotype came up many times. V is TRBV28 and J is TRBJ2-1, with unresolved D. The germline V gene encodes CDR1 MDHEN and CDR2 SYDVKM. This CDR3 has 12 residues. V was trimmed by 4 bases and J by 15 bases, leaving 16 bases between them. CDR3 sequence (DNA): TGTGCCAGCAGTTCCGGTACAGCCCGAGGGTTCTTC. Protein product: CASSSGTARGFF.

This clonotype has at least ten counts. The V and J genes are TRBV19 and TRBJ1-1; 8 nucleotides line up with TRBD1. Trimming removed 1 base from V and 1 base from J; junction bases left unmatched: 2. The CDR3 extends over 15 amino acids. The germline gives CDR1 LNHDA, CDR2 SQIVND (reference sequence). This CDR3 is CASSIAGQGNTEAFF. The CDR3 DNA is TGTGCCAGTAGTATAGCAGGACAGGGGAACACTGAAGCTTTCTTT.

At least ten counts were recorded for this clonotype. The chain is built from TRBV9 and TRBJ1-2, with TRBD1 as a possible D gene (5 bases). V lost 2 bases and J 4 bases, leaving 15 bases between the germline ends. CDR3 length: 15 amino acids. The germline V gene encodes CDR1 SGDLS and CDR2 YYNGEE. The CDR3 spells CASSVADTGPYGYTF. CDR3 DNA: TGTGCCAGCAGCGTCGCGGACACGGGGCCCTATGGCTACACCTTC.

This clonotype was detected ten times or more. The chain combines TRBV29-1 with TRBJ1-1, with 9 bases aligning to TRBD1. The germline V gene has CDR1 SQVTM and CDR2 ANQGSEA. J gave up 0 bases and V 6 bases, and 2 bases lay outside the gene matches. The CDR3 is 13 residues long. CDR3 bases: TGCAGCGTCGACAGGGGGATGAACACTGAAGCTTTCTTT. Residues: CSVDRGMNTEAFF.

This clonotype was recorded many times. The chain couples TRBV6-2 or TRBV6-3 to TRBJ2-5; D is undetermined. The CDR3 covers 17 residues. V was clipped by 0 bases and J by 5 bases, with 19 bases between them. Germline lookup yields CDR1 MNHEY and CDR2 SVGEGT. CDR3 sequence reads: CASSYSNGLLSRETQYF. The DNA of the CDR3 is TGTGCCAGCAGTTACTCGAATGGCCTCTTAAGTCGGGAGACCCAGTACTTC.

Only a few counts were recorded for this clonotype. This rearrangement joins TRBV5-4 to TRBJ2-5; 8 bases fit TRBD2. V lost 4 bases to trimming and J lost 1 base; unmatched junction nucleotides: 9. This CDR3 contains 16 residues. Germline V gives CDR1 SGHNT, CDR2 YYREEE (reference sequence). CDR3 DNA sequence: TGTGCCAGCAGCAAGGCGGGGGGATCCACCCAAGAGACCCAGTACTTC. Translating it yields CASSKAGGSTQETQYF.

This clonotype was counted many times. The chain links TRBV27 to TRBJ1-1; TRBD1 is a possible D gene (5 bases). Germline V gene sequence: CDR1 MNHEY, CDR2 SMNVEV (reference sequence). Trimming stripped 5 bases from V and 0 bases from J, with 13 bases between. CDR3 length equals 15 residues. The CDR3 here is CASSTLSRVNTEAFF. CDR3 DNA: TGTGCCAGCAGTACATTATCCAGGGTGAACACTGAAGCTTTCTTT.

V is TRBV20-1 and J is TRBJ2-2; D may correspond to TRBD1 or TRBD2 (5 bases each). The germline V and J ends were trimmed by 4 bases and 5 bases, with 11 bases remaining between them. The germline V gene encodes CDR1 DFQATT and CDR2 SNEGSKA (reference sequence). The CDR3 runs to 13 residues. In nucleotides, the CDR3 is TGCAGTGCTACCAGGGACGGTACCGGGGAGCTGTTTTTT. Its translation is CSATRDGTGELFF.

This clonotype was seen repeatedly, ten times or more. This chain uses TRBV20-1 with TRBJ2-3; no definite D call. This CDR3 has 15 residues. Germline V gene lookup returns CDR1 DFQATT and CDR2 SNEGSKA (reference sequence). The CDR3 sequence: CSGYAVGFSTDTQYF. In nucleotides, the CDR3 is TGCAGCGGCTATGCAGTGGGGTTTAGCACAGATACGCAGTATTTT.

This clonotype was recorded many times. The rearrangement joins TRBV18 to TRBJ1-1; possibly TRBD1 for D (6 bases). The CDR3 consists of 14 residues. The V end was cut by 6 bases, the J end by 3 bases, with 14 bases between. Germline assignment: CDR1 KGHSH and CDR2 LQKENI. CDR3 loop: CASSQQGGDTEAFF. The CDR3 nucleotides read TGTGCCAGCTCCCAACAGGGTGGAGACACTGAAGCTTTCTTT.

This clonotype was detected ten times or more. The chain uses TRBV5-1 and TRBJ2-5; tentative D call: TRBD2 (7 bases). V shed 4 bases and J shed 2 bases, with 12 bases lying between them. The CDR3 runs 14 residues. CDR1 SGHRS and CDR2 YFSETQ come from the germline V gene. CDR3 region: CASSGGGGQETQYF. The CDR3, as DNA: TGCGCCAGCAGCGGGGGGGGCGGACAAGAGACCCAGTACTTC.